This entry lists 7 T cell receptor beta chains sequenced from one sample in a study of T cells and Merkel cell carcinoma outcomes. The method was immunoSEQ multiplex PCR; TCRdb's version includes in-frame clones alone and lacks a portion of them. The sample shows roughly 280 clones, 95% to 98% of them seen only once. Sequences were obtained from tumor tissue from Merkel cell carcinoma. The receptor set was obtained from a human donor with Merkel cell carcinoma.

The chain couples TRBV6-5 to TRBJ2-1, with D perhaps matching TRBD1 (5 bases). V lost 2 bases to trimming and J lost 6 bases, with 14 bases between them. This CDR3 contains 15 residues. Germline V lookup: CDR1 MNHEY, CDR2 SVGAGI. In nucleotides, the CDR3 is TGTGCCAGCAGTTACCCAGGGTCGGGTGGCAATGAGCAGTTCTTC. This gives the protein CASSYPGSGGNEQFF.

The chain combines TRBV6-1 with TRBJ1-3, with a weak D call TRBD1 (6 bases). Germline-derived CDR1 and CDR2 are MNHNS and SASEGT. The CDR3 runs 14 residues. Deletions cut 7 bases from V and 4 bases from J, with 14 bases between. The CDR3 reads CASTSGTTGNTIYF. CDR3 coding DNA: TGTGCCAGCACCTCCGGGACAACCGGAAACACCATATATTTT.

Here the CDR3 reads CASSARDRGEAEAFF. The CDR3 region has the DNA TGTGCCAGCAGCGCGAGGGACAGGGGGGAGGCTGAAGCTTTCTTT. The chain recombines TRBV7-9 with TRBJ1-1; 11 positions agree with TRBD1. This CDR3 is built from 15 residues. V lost 5 bases, J lost 6 bases, and 8 bases stayed unmatched. CDR1 SEHNR and CDR2 FQNEAQ come from the germline V gene (reference sequence).

This chain links TRBV2 with TRBJ2-3; 8 bases are a match to TRBD2. The CDR3 totals 16 residues. Germline V gene data show CDR1 as SNHLY and CDR2 as FYNNEI. The V and J ends lost 3 bases and 3 bases, in that order; junction bases with no gene match: 8. DNA of the CDR3: TGTGCCAGCAGTGATAAACTAGCGGATGGGACAGATACGCAGTATTTT. Translation gives CASSDKLADGTDTQYF.

The rearrangement uses TRBV30 and TRBJ2-2; D assignment may be TRBD1 or TRBD2 (5 bases each). V was trimmed by 2 bases and J by 1 base, leaving 11 bases between them. The CDR3 totals 15 residues. Germline V gene lookup returns CDR1 GTSNPN and CDR2 SVGIG (reference sequence). In DNA form, the CDR3 reads TGTGCCTGGAGTTATCGGGGCCTGAACACCGGGGAGCTGTTTTTT. Amino acids: CAWSYRGLNTGELFF.

A single count supports this clone. The chain has TRBV27 and TRBJ2-2, with D tentatively TRBD1 (5 bases). Trimming took 6 bases from V and 8 from J, leaving 13 bases between them. The germline V gene encodes CDR1 MNHEY and CDR2 SMNVEV (reference sequence). This CDR3 is 13 amino acids long. CDR3 protein: CASSPTAWGELFF. In DNA form, the CDR3 reads TGTGCCAGCAGCCCGACAGCCTGGGGGGAGCTGTTTTTT.

Here the CDR3 DNA reads TGTGCCAGCAGCTTAGAGGTGGGCTCTGGAAACACCATATATTTT. This codes for CASSLEVGSGNTIYF. The chain recombines TRBV7-6 with TRBJ1-3; D is ambiguous. This CDR3 contains 15 residues. The V gene's germline CDR1 is SGHVS and CDR2 FNYEAQ. Between the trimmed V and J ends, which lost 1 base and 0 bases, there was a span of 7 bases.